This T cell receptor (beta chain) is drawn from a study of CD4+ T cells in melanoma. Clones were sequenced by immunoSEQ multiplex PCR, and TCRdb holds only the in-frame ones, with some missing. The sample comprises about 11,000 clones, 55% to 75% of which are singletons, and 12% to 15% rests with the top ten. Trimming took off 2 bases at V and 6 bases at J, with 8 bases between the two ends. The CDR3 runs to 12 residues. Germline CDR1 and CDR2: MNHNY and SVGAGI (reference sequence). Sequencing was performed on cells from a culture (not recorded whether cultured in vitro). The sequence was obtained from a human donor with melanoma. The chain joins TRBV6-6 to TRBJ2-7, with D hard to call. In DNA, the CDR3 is TGTGCCAGCAGTTACGACTTAGGCGAGCAGTACTTC. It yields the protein CASSYDLGEQYF.